The T cell receptor (beta chain) described here comes from a study of tumor-infiltrating lymphocytes in primary liver carcinoma. Regarding the study as a whole: Tumor top-250-clone fractions significantly exceeded those of blood (p = 0.039).

This clonotype was recorded many times. Its antigen is not known. The CDR3 is made up of 16 amino acids. CDR1 and CDR2 (germline): DFQATT, SNEGSKA (reference sequence). V dropped 5 bases and J dropped 3; count of bases not matched to a gene: 11. Using a constant-region primer together with ProtoScript II reverse transcriptase, TCR beta cDNA was made from 500 ng of total RNA. Nested multiplex PCR, run for three rounds with slightly modified ARM-PCR, yielded TCR beta libraries. Investigators reported that the first two PCR rounds, at 9 to 11 cycles each, used TRBV1-TRBV30 forward primers with a C-beta reverse primer. TCRdb re-derived calls from the multiplex PCR reads in MiXCR, one entry per CDR3 protein. The table shows roughly 36,000 distinct CDR3 sequences, with more than 60% occurring only once. Starting material for RNA and DNA co-extraction consisted of roughly 20-34 mg of unsorted bulk tissue.

The TCR comes from a man aged 35 to 55 with primary liver carcinoma and hepatitis B virus infection. Material for sequencing was tumor-adjacent normal liver tissue. The chain is built from TRBV20-1 and TRBJ2-3, with 10 bases identical to TRBD2. CDR3 protein: CSARRSGRALTDTQYF. The CDR3, as DNA: TGCAGTGCTCGAAGAAGCGGGAGGGCCCTTACAGATACGCAGTATTTT.